Detailed here is one T cell receptor beta chain. Its cognate antigen is unknown. The data originate from a study of Ad26.COV2.S vaccination and SARS-CoV-2 variants. Looking at the study overall: Intramuscular Ad26.COV2.S doses were given once or twice, 56 days apart.

The V end lost 3 bases, the J end lost 6 bases, and 9 bases lay between the germline ends. The CDR3 is 12 amino acids. Germline CDR1 is SGHDN and CDR2 is FVKESK. Findings and limits, study-wide: After vaccination, reports described spike-specific CD8+ and CD4+ T cell responses as showing substantial breadth.

As to treatment: about 20 received Ad26.COV2.S at low or high dose, single or two shots; 5 received placebo; per-sample allocation not given. Each sample was drawn 63 days after the first injection (of vaccine or placebo). The sample came from a Boston adult aged 18-55 years. Only in-frame clones appear in the TCRdb table, and some are missing; sequencing was by immunoSEQ multiplex PCR. Of some 250,000 clones listed, 88% are singletons. The rearrangement links TRBV14 to TRBJ2-7; D may correspond to TRBD1 or TRBD2 (5 bases each). The sequence derives from a person between 18 and 65 years old who received the Ad26.COV2.S COVID-19 vaccine or a placebo. Specimen: peripheral blood, collected in a trial of Ad26.COV2.S vaccine versus placebo. The CDR3 spells CASSQGDFEQYF. The CDR3 DNA sequence: TGTGCCAGCAGCCAGGGGGATTTCGAGCAGTACTTC.